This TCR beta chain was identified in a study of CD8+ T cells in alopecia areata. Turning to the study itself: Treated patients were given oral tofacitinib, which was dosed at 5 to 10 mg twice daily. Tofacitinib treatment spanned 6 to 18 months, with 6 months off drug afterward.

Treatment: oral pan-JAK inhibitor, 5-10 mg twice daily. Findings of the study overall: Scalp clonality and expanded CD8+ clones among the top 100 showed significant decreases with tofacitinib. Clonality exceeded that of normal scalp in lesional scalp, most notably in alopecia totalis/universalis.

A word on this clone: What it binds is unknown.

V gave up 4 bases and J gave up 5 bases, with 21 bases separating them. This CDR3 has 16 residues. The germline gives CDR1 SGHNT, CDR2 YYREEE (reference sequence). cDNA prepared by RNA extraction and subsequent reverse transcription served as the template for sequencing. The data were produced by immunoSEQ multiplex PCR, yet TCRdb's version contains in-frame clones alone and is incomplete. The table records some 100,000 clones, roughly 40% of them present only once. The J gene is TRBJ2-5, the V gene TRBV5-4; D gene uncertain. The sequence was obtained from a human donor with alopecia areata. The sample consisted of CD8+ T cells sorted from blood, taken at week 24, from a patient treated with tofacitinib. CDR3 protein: CASSPRTEGIRETQYF. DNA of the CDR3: TGTGCCAGCAGCCCAAGAACGGAAGGGATCCGGGAGACCCAGTACTTC.